This T cell receptor beta chain is from a study of siplizumab effects on memory and regulatory T cells. Libraries were prepared by immunoSEQ multiplex PCR; TCRdb keeps only in-frame clonotypes and omits some of them. The data show roughly 100,000 clones, 90% to 95% seen once. In the case of this clone: The antigen remains undetermined.

V lost 3 bases and J lost 0, with 12 bases in between. The CDR3 totals 15 residues. Germline V gene sequence: CDR1 SGDLS, CDR2 YYNGEE. Study-level results: Siplizumab produced a significant drop in alloreactive sequences attributable to unstimulated CD4+ memory cells.

The sample consisted of CD8+ T cells sorted from blood. The receptor was derived from a human donor in good health. The rearrangement uses TRBV9 and TRBJ1-1; D possibly corresponds to TRBD1 (6 bases). The CDR3, as DNA: TGTGCCAGCAGCGACCCGAGGGGGGTGAACACTGAAGCTTTCTTT. Protein sequence: CASSDPRGVNTEAFF.